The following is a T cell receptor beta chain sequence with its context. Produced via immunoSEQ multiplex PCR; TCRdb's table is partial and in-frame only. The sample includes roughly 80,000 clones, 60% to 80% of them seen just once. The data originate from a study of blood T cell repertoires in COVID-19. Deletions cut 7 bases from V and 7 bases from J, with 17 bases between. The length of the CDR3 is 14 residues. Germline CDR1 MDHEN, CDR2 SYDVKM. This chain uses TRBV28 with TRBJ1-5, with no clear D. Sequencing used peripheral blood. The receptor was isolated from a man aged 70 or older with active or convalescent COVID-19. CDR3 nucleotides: TGTGCCAGCACCCATCTAATGGCGGAACAGCCCCAGCATTTT. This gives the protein CASTHLMAEQPQHF.